This T cell receptor (beta chain) was found in a study of shared clonotypes between healthy human individuals. At the level of the study: The donor pool was made up of two women and a few men aged 18 to 49.

The ends were cut back, 10 bases at V and 4 bases at J, with 19 bases in the middle. Germline V gene data show CDR1 as SNHLY and CDR2 as FYNNEI. There are 15 residues in the CDR3. Generated by immunoSEQ multiplex PCR, the TCRdb table keeps only in-frame clones and is missing some. The sample lists approximately 2,000,000 clones; roughly 92% were seen once. Sequencing was done on a sample of naive CD4+ T cells from PBMCs. Subset of the sample: CD45RA+ positively selected. The sequence was obtained from a man younger than 35 in good health. Some clones in this sample may be carry-over from other donors' samples. The rearrangement joins TRBV2 to TRBJ2-2; TRBD2 is a possible D gene (6 bases). The CDR3 loop reads CATYSGVQGTGELFF. The CDR3 nucleotides are TGTGCCACCTACTCGGGAGTTCAGGGCACCGGGGAGCTGTTTTTT.